This TCR beta chain was documented in a study of blood T cells in healthy people across ages. Study outcomes and limitations: When one million T cells were used, diversity estimates were thought to be underestimates. There were more naive CD4+ cells and higher diversity in long-lived donors than in aged donors.

As to this clonotype: Antigen: not known.

Through a sample-barcoded 5' primer and a J-beta primer mix, a second PCR was run for about 6 to 12 cycles. Tags on each cDNA molecule came from a template-switch adaptor with 12 random nucleotides. CDR3-containing paired-end reads numbering at least 2.5 million came from each sample. Each CDR3 protein gets one entry after TCRdb re-called the 5' RACE reads with MiXCR. This repertoire shows about 640,000 distinct CDR3 sequences, around 43% found once; its top ten account for around 30%. The germline CDR1 and CDR2 sequences are SGHTA and FQGNSA. V was clipped by 5 bases and J by 6 bases; unmatched bases: 13. This CDR3 is built from 15 residues.

The TCR was taken from a man aged 80 or over in good health. What was sequenced was blood. V is TRBV7-2 and J is TRBJ2-7; 7 bases are shared with TRBD2. In nucleotides, the CDR3 is TGTGCCAGCAGCCCGAATGTAGGAGCGGGGCGCGAGCAGTACTTC. The encoded protein is CASSPNVGAGREQYF.